The TCR beta chain described here comes from a study of blood T cell repertoires in COVID-19. The wider study: The United States, Italy and Spain provided the acute and convalescent COVID-19 samples. The cDNA or gDNA used as material had been derived from T cells, B-cell-depleted T cells, or PBMCs.

While infection was still active, Seattle patients were enrolled and then followed longitudinally. The CDR3 runs to 15 residues. Trimming cost V 5 bases and J 0 bases; bases outside gene matches: 3. Germline loops: CDR1 SGHDN, CDR2 FVKESK. The authors' processing: Amplification of reference gene primers provided the estimated nucleated cell counts. Here immunoSEQ multiplex PCR was the method, and the copy in TCRdb shows in-frame clones only, minus some. The DNA gave D and trimming, while V, J and clone size come from that table. The repertoire includes around 220,000 clones, 75% to 85% of them detected once, and approximately 7.6% sits in the top ten.

This sequence was found in a woman aged 80 or over with COVID-19, enrolled during active disease. The sequenced sample consisted of peripheral blood. The chain uses TRBV14 and TRBJ2-1; 8 bases are a match to TRBD2. This CDR3 reads CASSDRGGSYNEQFF. CDR3 in DNA: TGTGCCAGCAGCGACCGGGGGGGCTCCTACAATGAGCAGTTCTTC.